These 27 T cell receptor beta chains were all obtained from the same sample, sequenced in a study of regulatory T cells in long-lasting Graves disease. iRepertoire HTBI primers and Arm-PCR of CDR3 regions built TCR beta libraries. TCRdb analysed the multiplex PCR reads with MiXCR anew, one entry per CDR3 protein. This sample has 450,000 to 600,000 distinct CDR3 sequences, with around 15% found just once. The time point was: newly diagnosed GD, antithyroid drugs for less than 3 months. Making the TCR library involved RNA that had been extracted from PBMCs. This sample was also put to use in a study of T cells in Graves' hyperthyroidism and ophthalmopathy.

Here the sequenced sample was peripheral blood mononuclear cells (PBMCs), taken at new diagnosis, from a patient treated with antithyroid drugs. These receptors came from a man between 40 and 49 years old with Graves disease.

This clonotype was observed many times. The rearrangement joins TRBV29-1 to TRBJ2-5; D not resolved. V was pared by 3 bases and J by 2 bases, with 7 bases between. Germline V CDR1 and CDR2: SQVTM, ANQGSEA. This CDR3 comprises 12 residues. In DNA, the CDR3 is TGCAGCGTTGAGACTCGTCAAGAGACCCAGTACTTC. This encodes CSVETRQETQYF. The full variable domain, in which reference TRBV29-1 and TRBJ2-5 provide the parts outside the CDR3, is SAVISQKPSRDICQRGTSLTIQCQVDSQVTMMFWYRQQPGQSLTLIATANQGSEATYESGFVIDKFPISRPNLTFSTLTVSNMSPEDSSIYLCSVETRQETQYFGPGTRLLVL.

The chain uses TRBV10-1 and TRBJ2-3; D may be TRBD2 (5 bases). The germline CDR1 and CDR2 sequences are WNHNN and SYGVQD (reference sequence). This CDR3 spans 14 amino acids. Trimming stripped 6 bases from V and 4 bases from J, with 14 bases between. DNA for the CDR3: TGCGCCAGCAGCCACCGTAGCGCCCCAGATACGCAGTATTTT. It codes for CASSHRSAPDTQYF.

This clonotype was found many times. CDR3 nucleotide sequence: TGCAGTGCCGAGAGCGGAAGCTCCTACGAGCAGTACTTC. Amino acid sequence: CSAESGSSYEQYF. The chain couples TRBV20-1 to TRBJ2-7, with D possibly TRBD2 on 5 matching bases. Germline lookup yields CDR1 DFQATT and CDR2 SNEGSKA (reference sequence). CDR3 length: 13 residues. Trimming cost V 6 bases and J 0 bases, with 12 bases left between them.

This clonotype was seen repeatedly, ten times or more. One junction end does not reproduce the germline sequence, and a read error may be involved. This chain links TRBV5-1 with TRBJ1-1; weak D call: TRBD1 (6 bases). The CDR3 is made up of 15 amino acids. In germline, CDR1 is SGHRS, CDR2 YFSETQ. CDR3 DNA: TGTGCCAGCAGCTTCTGGACAGCCGTAGATACTGAAGCTTTCTTT. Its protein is CASSFWTAVDTEAFF.

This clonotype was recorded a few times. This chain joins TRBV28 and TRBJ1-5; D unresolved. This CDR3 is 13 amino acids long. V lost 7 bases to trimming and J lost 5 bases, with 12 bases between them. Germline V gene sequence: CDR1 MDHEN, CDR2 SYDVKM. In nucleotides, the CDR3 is TGTGCCAGCATAACAACCGCGGATCAGCCCCAGCATTTT. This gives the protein CASITTADQPQHF.

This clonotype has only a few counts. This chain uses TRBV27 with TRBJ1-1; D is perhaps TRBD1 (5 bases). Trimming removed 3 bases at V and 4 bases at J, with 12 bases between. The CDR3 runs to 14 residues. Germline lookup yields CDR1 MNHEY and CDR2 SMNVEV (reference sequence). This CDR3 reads CASSFYRRGTEAFF. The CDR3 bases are TGTGCCAGCAGTTTTTACCGTAGGGGCACTGAAGCTTTCTTT.

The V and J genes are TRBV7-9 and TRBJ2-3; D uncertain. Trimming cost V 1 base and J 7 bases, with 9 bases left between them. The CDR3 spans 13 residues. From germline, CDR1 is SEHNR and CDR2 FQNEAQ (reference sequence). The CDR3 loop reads CASSLDPHYTQYF. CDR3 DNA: TGTGCCAGCAGCTTAGACCCCCACTATACGCAGTATTTT.

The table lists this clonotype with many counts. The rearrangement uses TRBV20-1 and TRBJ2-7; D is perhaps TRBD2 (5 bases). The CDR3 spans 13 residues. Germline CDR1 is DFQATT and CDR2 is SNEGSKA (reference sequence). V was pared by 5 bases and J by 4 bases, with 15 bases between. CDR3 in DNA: TGCAGTGCTCGGACCGGGGTAATGTACGAGCAGTACTTC. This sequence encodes CSARTGVMYEQYF.

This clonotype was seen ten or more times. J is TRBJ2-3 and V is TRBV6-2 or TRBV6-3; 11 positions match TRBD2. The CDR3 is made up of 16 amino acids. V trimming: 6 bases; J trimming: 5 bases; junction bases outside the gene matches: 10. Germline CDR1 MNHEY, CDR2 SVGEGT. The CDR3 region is CASRLIAGGPIDTQYF. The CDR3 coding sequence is TGTGCCAGCAGATTGATAGCGGGAGGGCCAATAGATACGCAGTATTTT.

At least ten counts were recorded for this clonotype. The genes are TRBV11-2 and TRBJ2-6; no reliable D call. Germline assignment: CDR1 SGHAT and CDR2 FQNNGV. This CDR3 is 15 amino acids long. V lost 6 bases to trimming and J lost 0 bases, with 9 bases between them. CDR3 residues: CASRGLFSGANVLTF. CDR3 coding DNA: TGTGCCAGCAGGGGTCTCTTCTCTGGGGCCAACGTCCTGACTTTC.

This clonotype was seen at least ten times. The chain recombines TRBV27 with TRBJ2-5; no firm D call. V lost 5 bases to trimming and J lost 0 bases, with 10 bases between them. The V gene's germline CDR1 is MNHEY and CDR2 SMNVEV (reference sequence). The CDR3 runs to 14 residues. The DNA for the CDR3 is TGTGCCAGCAGTCCCAAAGCGTACCAAGAGACCCAGTACTTC. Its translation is CASSPKAYQETQYF.

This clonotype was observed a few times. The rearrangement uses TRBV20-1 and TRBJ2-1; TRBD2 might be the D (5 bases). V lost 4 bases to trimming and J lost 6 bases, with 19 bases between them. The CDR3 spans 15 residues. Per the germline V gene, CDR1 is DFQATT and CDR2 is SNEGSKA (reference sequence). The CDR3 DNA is TGCAGTGCTACCCCCACTAGTTCTCCAGTCAATGAGCAGTTCTTC. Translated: CSATPTSSPVNEQFF.

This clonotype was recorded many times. The CDR3 is CASSLQGGTDEAFF. The CDR3 DNA reads as TGTGCCAGCAGCCTACAAGGAGGGACCGATGAAGCTTTCTTT. The chain combines TRBV3-1 with TRBJ1-1; TRBD1 might be the D (5 bases). In germline, CDR1 is LGHDT, CDR2 YNNKEL (reference sequence). This CDR3 region has 14 residues. V was pared by 4 bases and J by 7 bases, with 16 bases between.

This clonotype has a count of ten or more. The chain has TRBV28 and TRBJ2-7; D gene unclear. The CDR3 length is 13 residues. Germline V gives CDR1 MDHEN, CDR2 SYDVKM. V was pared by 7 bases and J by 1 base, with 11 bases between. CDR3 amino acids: CASTTGWSYEQYF. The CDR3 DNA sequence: TGTGCCAGCACGACGGGTTGGTCCTACGAGCAGTACTTC.

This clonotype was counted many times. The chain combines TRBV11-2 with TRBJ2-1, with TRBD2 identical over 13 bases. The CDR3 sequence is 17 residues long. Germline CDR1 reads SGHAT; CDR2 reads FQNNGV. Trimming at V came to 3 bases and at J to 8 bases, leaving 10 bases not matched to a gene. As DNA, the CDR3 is TGTGCCAGCAGCTTCCTCCCGGGACTAGCGGGAATATATGAGCAGTTCTTC. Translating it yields CASSFLPGLAGIYEQFF.

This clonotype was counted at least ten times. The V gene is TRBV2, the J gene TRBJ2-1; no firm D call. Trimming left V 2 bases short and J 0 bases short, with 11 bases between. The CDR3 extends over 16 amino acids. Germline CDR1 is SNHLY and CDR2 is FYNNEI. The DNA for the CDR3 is TGTGCCAGCAGTGAATTAGGCTCGGGCTCCTACAATGAGCAGTTCTTC. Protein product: CASSELGSGSYNEQFF.

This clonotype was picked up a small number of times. The CDR3 region has the DNA TGTGCCAGCAGTTCCCTCCCCAGCGACGAGCAGTACTTC. Translating gives CASSSLPSDEQYF. The J gene is TRBJ2-7, the V gene TRBV7-3; D is uncertain. CDR1 SGHTA and CDR2 FQGTGA come from the germline V gene. This CDR3 contains 13 residues. V was pared by 6 bases and J by 5 bases, with 14 bases between.

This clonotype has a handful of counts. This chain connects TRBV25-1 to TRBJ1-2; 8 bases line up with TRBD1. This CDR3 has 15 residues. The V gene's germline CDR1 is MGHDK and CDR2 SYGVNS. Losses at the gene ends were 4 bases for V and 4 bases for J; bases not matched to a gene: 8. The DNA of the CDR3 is TGTGCCAGCAGTGGACAGGGGAGTCTGGGCTATGGCTACACCTTC. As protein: CASSGQGSLGYGYTF.

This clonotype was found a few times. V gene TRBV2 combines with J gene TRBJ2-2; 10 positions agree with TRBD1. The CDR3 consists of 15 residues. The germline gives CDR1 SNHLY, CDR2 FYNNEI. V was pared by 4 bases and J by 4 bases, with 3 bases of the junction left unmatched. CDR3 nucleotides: TGTGCCAGCAGTGCTAGGACAGGGGGCACCGGGGAGCTGTTTTTT. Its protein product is CASSARTGGTGELFF. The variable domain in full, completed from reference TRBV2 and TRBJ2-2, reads EPEVTQTPSHQVTQMGQEVILRCVPISNHLYFYWYRQILGQKVEFLVSFYNNEISEKSEIFDDQFSVERPDGSNFTLKIRSTKLEDSAMYFCASSARTGGTGELFFGEGSRLTVL.

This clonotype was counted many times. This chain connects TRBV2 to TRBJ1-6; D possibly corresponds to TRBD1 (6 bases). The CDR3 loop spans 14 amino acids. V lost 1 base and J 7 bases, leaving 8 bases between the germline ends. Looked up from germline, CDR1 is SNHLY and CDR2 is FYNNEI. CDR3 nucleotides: TGTGCCAGCAGTGAAGGCAGGGGAAATTCACCCCTCCACTTT. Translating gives CASSEGRGNSPLHF.

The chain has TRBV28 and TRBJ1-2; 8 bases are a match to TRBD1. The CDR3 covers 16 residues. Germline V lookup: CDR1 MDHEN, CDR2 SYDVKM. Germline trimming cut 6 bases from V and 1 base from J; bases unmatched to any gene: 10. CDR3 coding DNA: TGTGCCAGCAGAAGAGGACAGGGTGAGGGTAACTATGGCTACACCTTC. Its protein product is CASRRGQGEGNYGYTF.

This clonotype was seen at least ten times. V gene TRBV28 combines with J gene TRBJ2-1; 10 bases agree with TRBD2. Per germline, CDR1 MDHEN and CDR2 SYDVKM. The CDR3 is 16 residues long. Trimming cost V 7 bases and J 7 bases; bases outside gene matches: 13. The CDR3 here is CASTLSPSGSRNEQFF. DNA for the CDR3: TGTGCCAGCACCCTAAGTCCTAGCGGGAGTCGGAATGAGCAGTTCTTC.

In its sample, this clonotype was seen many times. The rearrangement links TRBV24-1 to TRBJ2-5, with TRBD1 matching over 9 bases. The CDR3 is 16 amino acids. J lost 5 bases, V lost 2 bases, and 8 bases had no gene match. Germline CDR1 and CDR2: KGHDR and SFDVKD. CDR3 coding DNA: TGTGCCACCAGTGATTCGTACAGGGGGCGTTCGGAGACCCAGTACTTC. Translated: CATSDSYRGRSETQYF.

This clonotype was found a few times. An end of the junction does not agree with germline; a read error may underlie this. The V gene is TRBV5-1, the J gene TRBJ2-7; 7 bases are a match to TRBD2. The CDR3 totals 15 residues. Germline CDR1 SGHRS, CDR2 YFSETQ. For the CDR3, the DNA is TGCGCCAGCAGCTTCGGGGCGGGAGTCTCCCACGAGCAGTACTTC. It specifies CASSFGAGVSHEQYF.

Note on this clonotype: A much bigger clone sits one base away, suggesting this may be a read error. CDR3 sequence (DNA): TGCAGTGCCTCCATCCCCAGCGGGGTACGAGAGACCCAGTACTTC. It encodes CSASIPSGVRETQYF. The gene calls are TRBV20-1 and TRBJ2-5, with 7 bases fitting TRBD2. This CDR3 is built from 15 residues. Looked up from germline, CDR1 is DFQATT and CDR2 is SNEGSKA (reference sequence). Trimming took 6 bases from V and 4 from J; bases not matched to a gene: 14.

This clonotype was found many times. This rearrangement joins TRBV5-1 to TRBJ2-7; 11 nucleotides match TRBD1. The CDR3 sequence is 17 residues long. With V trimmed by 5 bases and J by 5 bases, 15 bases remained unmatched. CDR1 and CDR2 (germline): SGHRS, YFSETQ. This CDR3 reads CASSYNPIGQGAHEQYF. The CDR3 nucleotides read TGCGCCAGCAGTTATAATCCAATCGGACAGGGGGCGCACGAGCAGTACTTC.

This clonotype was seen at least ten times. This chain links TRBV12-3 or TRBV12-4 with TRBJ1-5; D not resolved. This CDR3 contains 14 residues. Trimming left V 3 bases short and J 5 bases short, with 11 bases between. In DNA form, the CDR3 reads TGTGCCAGCAGTTTTATGAAGGGCGATCAGCCCCAGCATTTT. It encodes CASSFMKGDQPQHF.